A single sample is the source of the 18 T cell receptor beta chains below, sequenced in a study of T-cell reconstitution after alpha-beta-depleted transplantation in children. Library preparation (for TCRbeta) was performed with unique molecular identifiers. TCRdb recomputed calls from the PCR reads with MiXCR, one row per CDR3 protein. The table records approximately 430,000 distinct CDR3 sequences, about a sixth of them present only once. The sample consisted of PBMCs, mostly from graft donor cells, taken 360 days after TCRalphabeta/CD19-depleted stem cell transplant. These receptors all stem from a boy in the first two years of life who had a stem cell transplant for Wiskott-Aldrich syndrome, so the T cells may come from the graft donor.

The rearrangement joins TRBV20-1 to TRBJ2-5, with 7 bases lining up with TRBD2. This CDR3 has 14 residues. The V gene's germline CDR1 is DFQATT and CDR2 SNEGSKA (reference sequence). V was pared by 3 bases and J by 0 bases, with 4 bases of the junction left unmatched. The CDR3 coding sequence is TGCAGTGCTAGTCTAGGGACTAACCAAGAGACCCAGTACTTC. It codes for CSASLGTNQETQYF.

This clonotype was picked up many times. The rearrangement links TRBV6-5 to TRBJ2-7; perhaps TRBD1 as D (5 bases). Deletions cut 2 bases from V and 5 bases from J, with 16 bases between. The germline V gene encodes CDR1 MNHEY and CDR2 SVGAGI. The CDR3 runs to 15 residues. The CDR3 DNA sequence: TGTGCCAGCAGTTACGAGGACACCCCTGTGGACGAGCAGTACTTC. Encoded protein: CASSYEDTPVDEQYF.

This clonotype was observed a few times. The V and J genes are TRBV18 and TRBJ1-2; D is undetermined. Germline assignment: CDR1 KGHSH and CDR2 LQKENI. Trimming removed 3 bases at V and 8 bases at J, with 13 bases between. There are 13 residues in the CDR3. CDR3 sequence reads: CASSPGGGLGYTF. In DNA, the CDR3 is TGTGCCAGCTCACCCGGCGGAGGGTTGGGCTACACCTTC.

V and J are TRBV4-2 and TRBJ2-3; TRBD2 matches 13 bases. Germline V gene data show CDR1 as LGHNA and CDR2 as YNFKEQ. V dropped 4 bases and J dropped 0; count of bases not matched to a gene: 7. The CDR3 totals 18 residues. As DNA, the CDR3 is TGTGCCAGCAGCCGAGAACTAGCGGGGGGGCGAAGCACAGATACGCAGTATTTT. The encoded protein is CASSRELAGGRSTDTQYF.

J is TRBJ2-5 and V is TRBV29-1; 14 nucleotides align to TRBD2. Germline-derived CDR1 and CDR2 are SQVTM and ANQGSEA. The junction had 9 bases not matched to a gene; V was cut back by 8 bases and J by 7 bases. This CDR3 comprises 14 residues. The CDR3 spells CSPSPGLAGATQYF. CDR3 DNA: TGCAGCCCTTCCCCGGGACTAGCGGGAGCGACCCAGTACTTC.

V is TRBV5-4 and J is TRBJ2-7; D possibly uses TRBD1 or TRBD2 (5 bases each). Germline CDR1 and CDR2: SGHNT and YYREEE (reference sequence). V lost 4 bases, J lost 7 bases, and 15 bases lay in between. CDR3 length: 13 amino acids. The CDR3 bases are TGTGCCAGCAGCCCAGGGACGGTGGGGGAGCAGTACTTC. It translates to CASSPGTVGEQYF.

This clonotype has ten or more counts. The J gene is TRBJ2-1, the V gene TRBV5-1; no clear D gene. Trimming stripped 1 base from V and 7 bases from J, with 6 bases between. CDR1 is SGHRS and CDR2 is YFSETQ in the germline V gene. The CDR3 loop spans 12 amino acids. The CDR3 region has the DNA TGCGCCAGCAGCTTGTCTAAGAATGAGCAGTTCTTC. Translating it yields CASSLSKNEQFF.

This clonotype has more than one count but fewer than ten. The CDR3 nucleotides read TGCAGCGTTGTCAGGGACTTGAACACCGGGGAGCTGTTTTTT. Protein sequence: CSVVRDLNTGELFF. The rearrangement uses TRBV29-1 and TRBJ2-2, with D perhaps TRBD2 (6 bases). CDR1 and CDR2 from the germline V gene are SQVTM and ANQGSEA. V lost 4 bases and J 1 base, leaving 10 bases between the germline ends. The CDR3 spans 14 residues.

The rearrangement joins TRBV12-3 or TRBV12-4 to TRBJ2-3; maybe TRBD1 (6 bases). Trimming removed 6 bases at V and 7 bases at J, with 20 bases between. This CDR3 region has 15 residues. The CDR3 protein is CASSQPGTRRYTQYF. Written as DNA, the CDR3 is TGTGCCAGCAGCCAACCCGGGACACGACGTTATACGCAGTATTTT.

The chain combines TRBV20-1 with TRBJ2-7; D uncertain. V was pared by 0 bases and J by 1 base, with 10 bases between. CDR1 is DFQATT and CDR2 is SNEGSKA in the germline V gene (reference sequence). The CDR3 consists of 14 residues. CDR3 loop: CSARDVGNSYEQYF. CDR3 bases: TGCAGTGCTAGAGATGTGGGGAATTCCTACGAGCAGTACTTC.

This clonotype showed up just a few times. The chain is built from TRBV15 and TRBJ1-3; a weak D match, TRBD1 (5 bases). The V end was cut by 5 bases, the J end by 0 bases, with 17 bases between. CDR1 and CDR2 from the germline V gene are LNHNV and YYDKDF (reference sequence). This CDR3 has 17 residues. The CDR3 DNA reads TGTGCCACCAGCGCCCATAGGAAGGGGACCTCTGGAAACACCATATATTTT. This encodes CATSAHRKGTSGNTIYF.

The chain links TRBV13 to TRBJ1-4; D might be TRBD1 (5 bases). Germline-derived CDR1 and CDR2 are PRHDT and FYEKMQ (reference sequence). This CDR3 comprises 12 residues. V dropped 5 bases and J dropped 10 bases, with 11 bases sitting between them. The CDR3 nucleotides are TGTGCCAGCAGCAAAGGACATGGAAAACTGTTTTTT. It encodes CASSKGHGKLFF.

V usage is TRBV19 and J usage is TRBJ1-1; D uncertain. V was trimmed by 6 bases and J by 0 bases, leaving 17 bases between them. The CDR3 runs to 16 residues. The germline V gene has CDR1 LNHDA and CDR2 SQIVND (reference sequence). As DNA, the CDR3 is TGTGCCAGTAGCAGAGGTTCTAGAGTCATGAACACTGAAGCTTTCTTT. Protein sequence: CASSRGSRVMNTEAFF. The whole variable domain, remainder taken from reference TRBV19 and TRBJ1-1, is DGGITQSPKYLFRKEGQNVTLSCEQNLNHDAMYWYRQDPGQGLRLIYYSQIVNDFQKGDIAEGYSVSREKKESFPLTVTSAQKNPTAFYLCASSRGSRVMNTEAFFGQGTRLTVV.

This clonotype was counted between two and nine times. The chain joins TRBV7-9 to TRBJ2-1; the match to TRBD2 covers 12 bases. This CDR3 contains 17 residues. Germline V gives CDR1 SEHNR, CDR2 FQNEAQ (reference sequence). The V gene end was trimmed by 3 bases and the J gene end by 4 bases; junction bases not matched to a gene: 7. The CDR3 sequence is CASSFRLAGESYNEQFF. DNA of the CDR3: TGTGCCAGCAGCTTCAGACTAGCGGGAGAATCTTACAATGAGCAGTTCTTC.

V and J are TRBV7-9 and TRBJ2-5; 7 nucleotides match TRBD1. Looked up from germline, CDR1 is SEHNR and CDR2 is FQNEAQ (reference sequence). J lost 4 bases, V lost 1 base, and 6 bases had no gene match. There are 15 residues in the CDR3. The CDR3 loop is CASSLVTGMGETQYF. In nucleotides, the CDR3 is TGTGCCAGCAGCTTAGTGACAGGGATGGGAGAGACCCAGTACTTC.

The CDR3 sequence is CASTLGGRGQAEAFF. The CDR3 DNA follows: TGTGCCAGCACCCTGGGGGGGAGGGGGCAAGCTGAAGCTTTCTTT. This chain connects TRBV12-3 or TRBV12-4 to TRBJ1-1; TRBD1 agrees at 7 bases. The CDR3 sequence is 15 residues long. Trimming at V came to 7 bases and at J to 6 bases, leaving 14 bases not matched to a gene.

This clonotype showed up just a few times. The chain employs TRBV5-1 and TRBJ2-5; D call uncertain. The germline V gene has CDR1 SGHRS and CDR2 YFSETQ. Trimming left V 1 base short and J 2 bases short, with 9 bases between. The CDR3 contains 14 residues. The CDR3 region has the DNA TGCGCCAGCAGCTTGTTCCCCCCTCAAGAGACCCAGTACTTC. It is translated as CASSLFPPQETQYF.

This clonotype has a handful of counts. V and J are TRBV20-1 and TRBJ2-2, with D hard to call. The CDR3 spans 13 residues. Deletions cut 5 bases from V and 0 bases from J, with 7 bases between. Germline CDR1 DFQATT, CDR2 SNEGSKA (reference sequence). Here the CDR3 reads CSARVPNTGELFF. The CDR3 nucleotides read TGCAGTGCTCGTGTCCCGAACACCGGGGAGCTGTTTTTT.